The sequence of this T cell receptor beta chain was determined in a study of blood T cell repertoires in COVID-19. Authors' data handling: Amplified reference gene primers provided the basis for estimating nucleated cell counts. Method: immunoSEQ multiplex PCR; TCRdb's copy keeps in-frame clones and lacks some. The V and J calls and clone size come from that table; D and trimming were worked out from the DNA. The sample records some 450,000 clones, about nine tenths being singletons. V lost 10 bases, J lost 2 bases, and 9 bases lay in between. CDR3 length equals 11 residues. The sequence was collected from a woman aged 50 to 60 with COVID-19, enrolled during active disease. The V and J genes are TRBV12-3 or TRBV12-4 and TRBJ2-7; TRBD2 is a possible D gene (6 bases). The sequenced sample consisted of peripheral blood. This CDR3 is CATGGPYEQYF. CDR3 sequence (DNA): TGTGCCACCGGGGGTCCCTACGAGCAGTACTTC.